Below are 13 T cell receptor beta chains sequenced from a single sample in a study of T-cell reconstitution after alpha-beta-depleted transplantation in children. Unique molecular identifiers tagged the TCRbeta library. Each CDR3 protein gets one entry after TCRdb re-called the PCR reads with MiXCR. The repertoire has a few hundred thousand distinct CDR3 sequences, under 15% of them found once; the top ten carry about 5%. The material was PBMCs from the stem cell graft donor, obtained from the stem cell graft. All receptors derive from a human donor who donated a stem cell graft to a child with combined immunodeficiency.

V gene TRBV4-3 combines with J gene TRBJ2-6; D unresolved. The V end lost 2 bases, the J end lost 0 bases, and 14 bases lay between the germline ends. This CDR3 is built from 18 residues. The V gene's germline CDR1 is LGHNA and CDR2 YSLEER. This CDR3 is CASSQHHIMYSGANVLTF. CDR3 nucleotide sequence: TGCGCCAGCAGCCAACACCACATAATGTACTCTGGGGCCAACGTCCTGACTTTC.

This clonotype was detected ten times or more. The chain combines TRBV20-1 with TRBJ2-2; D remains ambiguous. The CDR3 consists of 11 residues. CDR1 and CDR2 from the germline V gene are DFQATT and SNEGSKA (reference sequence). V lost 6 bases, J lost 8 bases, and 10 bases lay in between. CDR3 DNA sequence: TGCAGTGCCCGTACAAGTGGGGAGCTGTTTTTT. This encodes CSARTSGELFF.

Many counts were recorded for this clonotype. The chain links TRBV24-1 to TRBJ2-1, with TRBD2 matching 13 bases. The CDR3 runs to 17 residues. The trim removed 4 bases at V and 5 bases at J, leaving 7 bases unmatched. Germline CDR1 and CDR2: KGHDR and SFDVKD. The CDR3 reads CATSEDRLAGGDNEQFF. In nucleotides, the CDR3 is TGTGCCACCAGTGAGGATAGACTAGCGGGAGGCGACAATGAGCAGTTCTTC.

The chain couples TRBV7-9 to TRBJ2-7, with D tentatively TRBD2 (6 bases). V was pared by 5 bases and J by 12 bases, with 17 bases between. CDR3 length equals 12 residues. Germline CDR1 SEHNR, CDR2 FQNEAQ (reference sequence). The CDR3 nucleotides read TGTGCCAGCAGCCAGGACTATCCCAAAATGTACTTC. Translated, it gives CASSQDYPKMYF.

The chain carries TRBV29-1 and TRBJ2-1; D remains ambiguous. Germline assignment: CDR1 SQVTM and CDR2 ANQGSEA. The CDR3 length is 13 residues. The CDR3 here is CTVSLRSYNEQFF. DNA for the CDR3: TGCACTGTTAGTTTACGCTCCTACAATGAGCAGTTCTTC.

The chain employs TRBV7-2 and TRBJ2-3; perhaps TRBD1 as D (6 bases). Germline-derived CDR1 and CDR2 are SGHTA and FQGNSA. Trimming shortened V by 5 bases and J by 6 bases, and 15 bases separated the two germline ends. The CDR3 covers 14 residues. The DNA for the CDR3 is TGTGCCAGCAGCACAAACAGGGCCGTTGATACGCAGTATTTT. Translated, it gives CASSTNRAVDTQYF. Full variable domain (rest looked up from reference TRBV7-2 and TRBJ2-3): GAGVSQSPSNKVTEKGKDVELRCDPISGHTALYWYRQSLGQGLEFLIYFQGNSAPDKSGLPSDRFSAERTGGSVSTLTIQRTQQEDSAVYLCASSTNRAVDTQYFGPGTRLTVL.

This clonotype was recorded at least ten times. The CDR3 spells CASSLVPRETQYF. CDR3 in DNA: TGTGCCAGCAGTTTGGTTCCCCGGGAGACCCAGTACTTC. The V call is TRBV12-3 or TRBV12-4, the J call TRBJ2-5; D is unclear. CDR3 length: 13 amino acids. Trimming took 3 bases from V and 5 from J, leaving 10 bases between them.

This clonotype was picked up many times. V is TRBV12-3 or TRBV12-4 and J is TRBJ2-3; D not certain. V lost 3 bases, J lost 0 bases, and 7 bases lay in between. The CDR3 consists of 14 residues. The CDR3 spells CASSFLSSTDTQYF. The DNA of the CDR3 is TGTGCCAGCAGTTTCTTGTCTAGCACAGATACGCAGTATTTT.

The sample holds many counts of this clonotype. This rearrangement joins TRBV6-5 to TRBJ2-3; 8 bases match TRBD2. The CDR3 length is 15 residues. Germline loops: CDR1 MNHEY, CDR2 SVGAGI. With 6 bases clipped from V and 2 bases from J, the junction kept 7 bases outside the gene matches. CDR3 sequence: CASSRLARLTDTQYF. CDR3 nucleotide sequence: TGTGCCAGCAGCCGACTAGCGAGGCTCACAGATACGCAGTATTTT.

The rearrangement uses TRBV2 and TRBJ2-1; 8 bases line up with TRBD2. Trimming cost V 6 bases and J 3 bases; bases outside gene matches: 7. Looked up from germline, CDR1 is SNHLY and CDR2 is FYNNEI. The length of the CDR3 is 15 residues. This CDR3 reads CASSEGGLGYNEQFF. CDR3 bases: TGTGCCAGCAGCGAGGGGGGACTAGGCTACAATGAGCAGTTCTTC.

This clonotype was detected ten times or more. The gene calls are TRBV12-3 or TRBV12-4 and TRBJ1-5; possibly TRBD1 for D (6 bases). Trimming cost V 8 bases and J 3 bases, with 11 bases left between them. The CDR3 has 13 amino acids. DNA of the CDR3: TGTGCCAGCTGGGCAGGGGACAATCAGCCCCAGCATTTT. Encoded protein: CASWAGDNQPQHF.

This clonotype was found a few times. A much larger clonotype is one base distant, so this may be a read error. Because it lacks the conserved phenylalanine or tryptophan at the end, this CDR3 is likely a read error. As DNA, the CDR3 is TGTGCCGCGGGCGGGGTGGCCTACAATGAGCAGTTCTCC. Encoded protein: CAAGGVAYNEQFS. This chain joins TRBV30 and TRBJ2-1; perhaps TRBD2 as D (6 bases). Germline V lookup: CDR1 GTSNPN, CDR2 SVGIG (reference sequence). This CDR3 is built from 13 residues. Trimming took off 8 bases at V and 2 bases at J, with 13 bases between the two ends.

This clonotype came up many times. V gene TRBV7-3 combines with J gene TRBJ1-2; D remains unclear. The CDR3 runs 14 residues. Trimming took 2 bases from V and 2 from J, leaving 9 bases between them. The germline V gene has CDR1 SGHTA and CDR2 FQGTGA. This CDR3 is CASSLVHGNYGYTF. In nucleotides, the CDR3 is TGTGCCAGCAGCTTAGTTCACGGAAACTATGGCTACACCTTC.